Listed below are T cell receptor beta chains from one sample, sequenced in a study of OX40 agonist ivuxolimab in advanced cancers. TCRdb keeps only in-frame clones here, not all; method: immunoSEQ multiplex PCR. The profile shows about 35,000 clones, 70% to 85% of them singletons. Specimen: CD4+ or CD8+ T cells sorted from blood, collected in a trial of the OX40 agonist ivuxolimab. The origin of the receptors is an adult with an advanced solid tumor such as melanoma, head and neck, liver or kidney cancer. CDR3s include the opening cysteine and the closing phenylalanine or tryptophan. A D gene is named only where the DNA matches it firmly. Clone size is shown for a subset of rows, as once, few, many or a class of expanded clone.

CDR3 protein: CASSVGTGPSYEQYF
CDR3 DNA: TGTGCCAGCAGTGTCGGGACAGGGCCTTCCTACGAGCAGTACTTC
J gene: TRBJ2-7
D gene: TRBD1
V gene: TRBV6-1
clone size: -

CDR3 protein: CASAPEGAAKNIQYF
CDR3 DNA: TGTGCCAGCGCCCCTGAGGGGGCTGCCAAAAACATTCAGTACTTC
J gene: TRBJ2-4
D gene: TRBD1
V gene: TRBV28
clone size: -

CDR3 protein: CASSHGQGNYEQYF
CDR3 DNA: TGCGCCAGCAGCCACGGACAGGGCAACTACGAGCAGTACTTC
J gene: TRBJ2-7
D gene: TRBD1
V gene: TRBV4-3
clone size: -

CDR3 protein: CASSFRGRGEQYF
CDR3 DNA: TGTGCCAGCAGCTTTCGGGGTAGGGGCGAGCAGTACTTC
J gene: TRBJ2-7
D gene: -
V gene: TRBV13
clone size: -

CDR3 protein: CASSIDRVADTQYF
CDR3 DNA: TGTGCCAGCAGTATAGACAGGGTCGCAGATACGCAGTATTTT
J gene: TRBJ2-3
D gene: TRBD1
V gene: TRBV28
clone size: -

CDR3 protein: CASRGVWKGLAGGYEQFF
CDR3 DNA: TGTGCCAGCAGGGGGGTGTGGAAGGGGCTAGCGGGAGGATATGAGCAGTTCTTC
J gene: TRBJ2-1
D gene: TRBD2
V gene: TRBV2
clone size: -

CDR3 protein: CASSLVDSYTDTQYF
CDR3 DNA: TGCGCCAGCAGCTTGGTGGACAGTTACACAGATACGCAGTATTTT
J gene: TRBJ2-3
D gene: -
V gene: TRBV5-1
clone size: -

CDR3 protein: CATTEGTSYEQYF
CDR3 DNA: TGTGCCACCACGGAGGGGACCTCCTACGAGCAGTACTTC
J gene: TRBJ2-7
D gene: -
V gene: TRBV2
clone size: -

CDR3 protein: CASSLVTVEAGYEQYF
CDR3 DNA: TGTGCCAGCAGCTTAGTTACGGTAGAAGCGGGCTACGAGCAGTACTTC
J gene: TRBJ2-7
D gene: -
V gene: TRBV7-2
clone size: -

CDR3 protein: CASSAGAPSAGELFF
CDR3 DNA: TGTGCCAGCAGCGCCGGGGCGCCCTCCGCCGGGGAGCTGTTTTTT
J gene: TRBJ2-2
D gene: -
V gene: TRBV9
clone size: -

CDR3 protein: CASSPFPGSSTYNEQFF
CDR3 DNA: TGTGCCAGCAGTCCCTTCCCGGGTAGTTCCACCTACAATGAGCAGTTCTTC
J gene: TRBJ2-1
D gene: -
V gene: TRBV27
clone size: medium-sized

CDR3 protein: CASSRLAGGPSDYNEQFF
CDR3 DNA: TGTGCCAGCAGCCGACTAGCGGGAGGGCCCTCCGACTACAATGAGCAGTTCTTC
J gene: TRBJ2-1
D gene: TRBD2
V gene: TRBV27
clone size: -

CDR3 protein: CASSDGTSGTTGELFF
CDR3 DNA: TGTGCCAGCAGCGATGGGACTAGCGGGACCACCGGGGAGCTGTTTTTT
J gene: TRBJ2-2
D gene: TRBD2
V gene: TRBV7-9
clone size: -

CDR3 protein: CASSPGTEVNYGYTF
CDR3 DNA: TGTGCCAGCAGCCCAGGGACAGAGGTTAACTATGGCTACACCTTC
J gene: TRBJ1-2
D gene: TRBD1
V gene: TRBV9
clone size: -

CDR3 protein: CASSQERSGTIYEQYF
CDR3 DNA: TGCGCCAGCAGCCAAGAAAGGAGCGGGACAATTTACGAGCAGTACTTC
J gene: TRBJ2-7
D gene: -
V gene: TRBV4-1
clone size: -

CDR3 protein: CASSMGVAGGPLDEQYF
CDR3 DNA: TGTGCCAGTAGTATGGGGGTAGCGGGAGGGCCTCTGGACGAGCAGTACTTC
J gene: TRBJ2-7
D gene: TRBD2
V gene: TRBV19
clone size: -

CDR3 protein: CSVDLGVYEQYF
CDR3 DNA: TGCAGCGTTGACCTCGGGGTCTACGAGCAGTACTTC
J gene: TRBJ2-7
D gene: -
V gene: TRBV29-1
clone size: -

CDR3 protein: CASNGRAAKNIQYF
CDR3 DNA: TGTGCCAGCAACGGGAGGGCGGCCAAAAACATTCAGTACTTC
J gene: TRBJ2-4
D gene: TRBD2
V gene: TRBV2
clone size: -

CDR3 protein: CASSQDVGGNYGYTF
CDR3 DNA: TGCGCCAGCAGCCAAGATGTCGGAGGAAACTATGGCTACACCTTC
J gene: TRBJ1-2
D gene: -
V gene: TRBV4-1
clone size: -

CDR3 protein: CASSYEVNPLYGYTF
CDR3 DNA: TGTGCCAGCAGCTACGAGGTTAATCCCCTCTATGGCTACACCTTC
J gene: TRBJ1-2
D gene: -
V gene: TRBV7-8
clone size: few

CDR3 protein: CSAKPSSYEQYF
CDR3 DNA: TGCAGCGCCAAACCCAGCTCCTACGAGCAGTACTTC
J gene: TRBJ2-7
D gene: -
V gene: TRBV29-1
clone size: -

CDR3 protein: CASSWDPLNEQFF
CDR3 DNA: TGTGCCAGCAGTTGGGACCCCTTGAATGAGCAGTTCTTC
J gene: TRBJ2-1
D gene: -
V gene: TRBV2
clone size: -

CDR3 protein: CASSLIAGDDGELFF
CDR3 DNA: TGCGCCAGCAGCCTCATAGCGGGAGACGACGGGGAGCTGTTTTTT
J gene: TRBJ2-2
D gene: TRBD2
V gene: TRBV4-1
clone size: -

CDR3 protein: CASSTGDSNEKLFF
CDR3 DNA: TGTGCCAGCAGCACAGGGGACTCTAATGAAAAACTGTTTTTT
J gene: TRBJ1-4
D gene: TRBD1
V gene: TRBV5-8
clone size: -

CDR3 protein: CASSLNPQGPQETQYF
CDR3 DNA: TGTGCCAGCAGTCTAAACCCGCAGGGGCCTCAAGAGACCCAGTACTTC
J gene: TRBJ2-5
D gene: -
V gene: TRBV27
clone size: -

CDR3 protein: CASSLIGPYNEQFF
CDR3 DNA: TGTGCCAGCAGCTTGATCGGGCCATACAATGAGCAGTTCTTC
J gene: TRBJ2-1
D gene: -
V gene: TRBV7-3
clone size: -

CDR3 protein: CASSFGTAYNEQFF
CDR3 DNA: TGTGCCAGCAGTTTTGGGACGGCCTACAATGAGCAGTTCTTC
J gene: TRBJ2-1
D gene: -
V gene: TRBV27
clone size: -

CDR3 protein: CASSHPGTSPGEQYF
CDR3 DNA: TGTGCCAGCAGCCATCCAGGGACTAGCCCCGGGGAGCAGTACTTC
J gene: TRBJ2-7
D gene: TRBD2
V gene: TRBV7-9
clone size: -

CDR3 protein: CASSLRQGSYNEQFF
CDR3 DNA: TGTGCCAGCAGCTTAAGGCAGGGCTCCTACAATGAGCAGTTCTTC
J gene: TRBJ2-1
D gene: -
V gene: TRBV11-2
clone size: -

CDR3 protein: CASSYEPGQGYNEQFF
CDR3 DNA: TGTGCCAGCAGCTACGAACCGGGACAGGGGTACAATGAGCAGTTCTTC
J gene: TRBJ2-1
D gene: TRBD1
V gene: TRBV11-2
clone size: -

CDR3 protein: CASSAGTFTDTQYF
CDR3 DNA: TGCGCCAGCAGCGCCGGGACGTTCACAGATACGCAGTATTTT
J gene: TRBJ2-3
D gene: -
V gene: TRBV5-1
clone size: once

CDR3 protein: CAWRDRTGYSNQPQHF
CDR3 DNA: TGTGCCTGGAGGGACCGGACAGGGTATAGCAATCAGCCCCAGCATTTT
J gene: TRBJ1-5
D gene: TRBD1
V gene: TRBV30
clone size: -

CDR3 protein: CASSLAYPGQRGLMDTQYF
CDR3 DNA: TGTGCCAGCAGCTTGGCGTACCCGGGACAGAGGGGACTCATGGATACGCAGTATTTT
J gene: TRBJ2-3
D gene: -
V gene: TRBV5-5
clone size: -

CDR3 protein: CASSLAQRAYHTDTQYF
CDR3 DNA: TGTGCCAGCAGCTTAGCCCAGCGGGCGTACCACACAGATACGCAGTATTTT
J gene: TRBJ2-3
D gene: -
V gene: TRBV11-2
clone size: -

CDR3 protein: CASSQGTGLYEQYF
CDR3 DNA: TGCGCCAGCAGCCAAGGGACAGGTCTCTACGAGCAGTACTTC
J gene: TRBJ2-7
D gene: TRBD1
V gene: TRBV4-1
clone size: -

CDR3 protein: CASSAGSGAGYYEQYF
CDR3 DNA: TGTGCCAGCAGCGCAGGTAGCGGGGCCGGATACTACGAGCAGTACTTC
J gene: TRBJ2-7
D gene: TRBD2
V gene: TRBV9
clone size: few

CDR3 protein: CASSQDRGAHQPQHF
CDR3 DNA: TGCGCCAGCAGCCAAGATCGGGGGGCCCATCAGCCCCAGCATTTT
J gene: TRBJ1-5
D gene: -
V gene: TRBV4-3
clone size: -

CDR3 protein: CASMGGSYEQYF
CDR3 DNA: TGTGCCAGCATGGGCGGGTCCTACGAGCAGTACTTC
J gene: TRBJ2-7
D gene: -
V gene: TRBV7-9
clone size: -

CDR3 protein: CASMTDRDGYTF
CDR3 DNA: TGTGCCAGTATGACGGACAGGGACGGCTACACCTTC
J gene: TRBJ1-2
D gene: TRBD1
V gene: TRBV19
clone size: -

CDR3 protein: CASSSSEGYSPLHF
CDR3 DNA: TGTGCCAGCAGTTCCTCTGAGGGGTATTCACCCCTCCACTTT
J gene: TRBJ1-6
D gene: -
V gene: TRBV6-1
clone size: -

CDR3 protein: CASSLSRNTEAFF
CDR3 DNA: TGTGCCAGCAGCTTGAGTAGGAACACTGAAGCTTTCTTT
J gene: TRBJ1-1
D gene: -
V gene: TRBV7-7
clone size: -

CDR3 protein: CASSLPDRGLPDTDTQYF
CDR3 DNA: TGTGCCAGCAGCCTCCCCGACAGGGGACTTCCTGACACAGATACGCAGTATTTT
J gene: TRBJ2-3
D gene: TRBD1
V gene: TRBV5-6
clone size: -

CDR3 protein: CASSESNVAGGSSEQYF
CDR3 DNA: TGCGCCAGCAGTGAGTCGAATGTAGCGGGAGGGTCGAGCGAGCAGTACTTC
J gene: TRBJ2-7
D gene: TRBD2
V gene: TRBV10-2
clone size: once

CDR3 protein: CASSFVRGYEQYF
CDR3 DNA: TGTGCCAGCAGCTTCGTTCGAGGTTACGAGCAGTACTTC
J gene: TRBJ2-7
D gene: -
V gene: TRBV5-4
clone size: -

CDR3 protein: CASSLLPSGSTGELFF
CDR3 DNA: TGTGCCAGCAGCTTACTCCCCAGCGGGAGCACCGGGGAGCTGTTTTTT
J gene: TRBJ2-2
D gene: TRBD2
V gene: TRBV7-2
clone size: -

CDR3 protein: CASSTLAAFYNEQFF
CDR3 DNA: TGTGCCAGCAGCACTCTAGCGGCCTTCTACAATGAGCAGTTCTTC
J gene: TRBJ2-1
D gene: TRBD2
V gene: TRBV7-2
clone size: -

CDR3 protein: CASSFDGRTNNEQFF
CDR3 DNA: TGTGCCAGCAGTTTTGACGGGCGGACCAACAATGAGCAGTTCTTC
J gene: TRBJ2-1
D gene: -
V gene: TRBV28
clone size: -

CDR3 protein: CASSPQGDNSPLHF
CDR3 DNA: TGTGCCAGCAGCCCACAGGGAGATAATTCACCCCTCCACTTT
J gene: TRBJ1-6
D gene: -
V gene: TRBV7-9
clone size: -

CDR3 protein: CSVGGTGWEQYF
CDR3 DNA: TGCAGCGTGGGCGGGACAGGGTGGGAGCAGTACTTC
J gene: TRBJ2-7
D gene: TRBD1
V gene: TRBV29-1
clone size: -

CDR3 protein: CASGWTRTLFF
CDR3 DNA: TGTGCCAGCGGTTGGACACGGACGCTTTTCTTT
J gene: TRBJ1-1
D gene: -
V gene: TRBV25-1
clone size: -

CDR3 protein: CASSPPMIINTIYF
CDR3 DNA: TGTGCCAGCAGCCCCCCCATGATAATTAACACCATATATTTT
J gene: TRBJ1-3
D gene: -
V gene: TRBV7-9
clone size: once

CDR3 protein: CASSQGEGYNEQFF
CDR3 DNA: TGCGCCAGCAGCCAAGGAGAGGGATACAATGAGCAGTTCTTC
J gene: TRBJ2-1
D gene: -
V gene: TRBV4-3
clone size: -

CDR3 protein: CASSYGTGGLRREQYF
CDR3 DNA: TGTGCCAGCAGCTATGGGACGGGAGGGCTTCGTAGGGAGCAGTACTTC
J gene: TRBJ2-7
D gene: TRBD2
V gene: TRBV9
clone size: -

CDR3 protein: CASYRLLQYF
CDR3 DNA: TGTGCCAGCTACAGACTATTGCAGTACTTC
J gene: TRBJ2-7
D gene: -
V gene: TRBV2
clone size: -

CDR3 protein: CASSNGDTQYF
CDR3 DNA: TGTGCCAGTAGTAATGGAGATACGCAGTATTTT
J gene: TRBJ2-3
D gene: -
V gene: TRBV19
clone size: -